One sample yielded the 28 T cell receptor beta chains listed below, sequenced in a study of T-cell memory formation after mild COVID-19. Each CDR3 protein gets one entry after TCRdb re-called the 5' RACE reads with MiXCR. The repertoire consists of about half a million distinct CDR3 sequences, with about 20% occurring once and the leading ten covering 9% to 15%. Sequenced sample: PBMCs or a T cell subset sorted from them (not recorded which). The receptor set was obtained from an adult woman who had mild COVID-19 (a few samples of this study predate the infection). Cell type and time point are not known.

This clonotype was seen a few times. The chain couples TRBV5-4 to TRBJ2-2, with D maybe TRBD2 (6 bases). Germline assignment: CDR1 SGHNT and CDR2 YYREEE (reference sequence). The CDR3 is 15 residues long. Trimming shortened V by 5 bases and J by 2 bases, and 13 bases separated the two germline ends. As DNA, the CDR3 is TGTGCCAGCAGGCCGGGACTGGACAACACCGGGGAGCTGTTTTTT. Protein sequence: CASRPGLDNTGELFF. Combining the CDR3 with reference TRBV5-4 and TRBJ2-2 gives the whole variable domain ETGVTQSPTHLIKTRGQQVTLRCSSQSGHNTVSWYQQALGQGPQFIFQYYREEENGRGNFPPRFSGLQFPNYSSELNVNALELDDSALYLCASRPGLDNTGELFFGEGSRLTVL.

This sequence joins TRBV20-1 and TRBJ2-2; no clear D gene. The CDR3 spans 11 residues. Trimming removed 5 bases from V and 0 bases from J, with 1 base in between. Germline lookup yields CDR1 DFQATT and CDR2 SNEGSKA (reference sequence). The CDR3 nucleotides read TGCAGTGCTCCGAACACCGGGGAGCTGTTTTTT. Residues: CSAPNTGELFF.

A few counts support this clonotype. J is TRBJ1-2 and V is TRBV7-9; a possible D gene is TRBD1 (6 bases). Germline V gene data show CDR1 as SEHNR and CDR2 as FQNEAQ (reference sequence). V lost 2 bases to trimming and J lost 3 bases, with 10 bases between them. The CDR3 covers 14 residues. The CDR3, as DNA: TGTGCCAGCAGCTTACCGGGGGCGTACTATGGCTACACCTTC. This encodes CASSLPGAYYGYTF.

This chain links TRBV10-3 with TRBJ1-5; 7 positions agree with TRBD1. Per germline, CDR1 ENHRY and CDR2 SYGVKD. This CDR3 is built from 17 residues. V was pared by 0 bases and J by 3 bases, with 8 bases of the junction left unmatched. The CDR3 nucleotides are TGTGCCATCAGTGAGTCGAACTGGGACAGCGACAATCAGCCCCAGCATTTT. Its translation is CAISESNWDSDNQPQHF.

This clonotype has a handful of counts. The CDR3 DNA is TGTGCCAGCAGCTTGAGGGACAGGGGACATAAGGCCTACGAGCAGTACTTC. This encodes CASSLRDRGHKAYEQYF. This chain connects TRBV7-9 to TRBJ2-7; 10 bases agree with TRBD1. V lost 3 bases to trimming and J lost 2 bases; unmatched junction nucleotides: 10. Germline V gene sequence: CDR1 SEHNR, CDR2 FQNEAQ (reference sequence). The CDR3 is made up of 17 amino acids.

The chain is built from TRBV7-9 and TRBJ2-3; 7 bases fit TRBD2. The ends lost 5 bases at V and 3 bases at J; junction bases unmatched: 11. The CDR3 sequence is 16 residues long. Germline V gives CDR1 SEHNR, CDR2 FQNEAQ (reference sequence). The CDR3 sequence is CASSHDWGGRTDTQYF. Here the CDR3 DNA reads TGTGCCAGCAGCCACGATTGGGGCGGGAGAACAGATACGCAGTATTTT.

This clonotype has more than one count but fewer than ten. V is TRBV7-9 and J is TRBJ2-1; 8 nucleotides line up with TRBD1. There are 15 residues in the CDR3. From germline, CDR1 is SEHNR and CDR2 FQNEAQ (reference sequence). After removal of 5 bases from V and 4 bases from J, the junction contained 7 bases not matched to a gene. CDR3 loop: CASSNRDRPYNEQFF. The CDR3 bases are TGTGCCAGCAGCAACCGGGACAGGCCGTACAATGAGCAGTTCTTC.

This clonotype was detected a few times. CDR3 residues: CASSSDRGINTEAFF. The DNA of the CDR3 is TGTGCCAGCAGTAGCGACAGGGGAATCAACACTGAAGCTTTCTTT. The chain joins TRBV6-5 to TRBJ1-1, with 8 nucleotides matching TRBD1. This CDR3 has 15 residues. J lost 2 bases, V lost 5 bases, and 7 bases had no gene match. Germline V gives CDR1 MNHEY, CDR2 SVGAGI.

The CDR3 nucleotides are TGTGCCAGCAGTTCACTAACCCCCCGGGGTTTGAACACTGAAGCTTTCTTT. It specifies CASSSLTPRGLNTEAFF. The chain joins TRBV27 to TRBJ1-1; D remains unclear. Between the trimmed V and J ends, which lost 4 bases and 0 bases, there was a span of 18 bases. Germline CDR1 MNHEY, CDR2 SMNVEV (reference sequence). CDR3 length: 17 amino acids.

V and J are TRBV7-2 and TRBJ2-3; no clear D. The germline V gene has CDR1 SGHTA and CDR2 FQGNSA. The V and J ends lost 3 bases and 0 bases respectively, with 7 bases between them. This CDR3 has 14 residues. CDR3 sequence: CASSFRRSTDTQYF. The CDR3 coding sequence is TGTGCCAGCAGCTTCCGACGTAGCACAGATACGCAGTATTTT.

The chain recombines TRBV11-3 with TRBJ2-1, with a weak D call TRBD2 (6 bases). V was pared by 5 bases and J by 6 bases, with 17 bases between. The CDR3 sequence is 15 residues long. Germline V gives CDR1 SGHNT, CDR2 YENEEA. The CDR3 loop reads CASSLAGLGGNEQFF. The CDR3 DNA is TGTGCCAGCAGCCTCGCGGGATTGGGGGGCAATGAGCAGTTCTTC.

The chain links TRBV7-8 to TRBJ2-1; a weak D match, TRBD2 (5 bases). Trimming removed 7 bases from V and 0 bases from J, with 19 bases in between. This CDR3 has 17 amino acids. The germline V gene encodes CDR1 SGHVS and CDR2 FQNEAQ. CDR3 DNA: TGTGCCAGCACCCAGAGGGTTGGAAGAAGCTCCTACAATGAGCAGTTCTTC. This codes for CASTQRVGRSSYNEQFF.

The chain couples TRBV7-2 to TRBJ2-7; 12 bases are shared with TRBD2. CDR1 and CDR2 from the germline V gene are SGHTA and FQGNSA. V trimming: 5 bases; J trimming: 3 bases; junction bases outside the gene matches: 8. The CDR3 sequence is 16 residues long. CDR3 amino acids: CASSPFRLAGVYEQYF. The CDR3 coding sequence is TGTGCCAGCAGCCCCTTTCGACTAGCGGGAGTCTACGAGCAGTACTTC.

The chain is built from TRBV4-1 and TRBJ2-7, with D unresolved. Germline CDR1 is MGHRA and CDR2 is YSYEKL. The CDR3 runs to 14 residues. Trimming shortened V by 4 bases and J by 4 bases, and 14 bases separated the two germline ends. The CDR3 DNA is TGCGCCAGCAGCCGCCCGGGTAGAGGTTACGAGCAGTACTTC. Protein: CASSRPGRGYEQYF.

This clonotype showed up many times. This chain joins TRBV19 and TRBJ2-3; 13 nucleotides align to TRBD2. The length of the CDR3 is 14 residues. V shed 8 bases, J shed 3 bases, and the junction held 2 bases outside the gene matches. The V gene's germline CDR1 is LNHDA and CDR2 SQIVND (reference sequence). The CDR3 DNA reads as TGTGCCAGTCGGACTAGCGGGAGAACAGATACGCAGTATTTT. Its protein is CASRTSGRTDTQYF.

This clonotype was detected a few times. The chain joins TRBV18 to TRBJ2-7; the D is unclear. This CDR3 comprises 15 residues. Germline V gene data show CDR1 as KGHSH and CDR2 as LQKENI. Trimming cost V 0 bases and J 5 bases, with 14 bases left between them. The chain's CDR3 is CASSPPDNPLDEQYF. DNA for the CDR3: TGTGCCAGCTCACCACCCGACAACCCTCTGGACGAGCAGTACTTC.

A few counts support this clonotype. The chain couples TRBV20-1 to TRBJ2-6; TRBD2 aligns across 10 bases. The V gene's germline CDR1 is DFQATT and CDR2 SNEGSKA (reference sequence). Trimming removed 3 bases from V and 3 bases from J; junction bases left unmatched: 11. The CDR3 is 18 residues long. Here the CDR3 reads CSASGRAGGPGGANVLTF. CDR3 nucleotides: TGCAGTGCTAGCGGTCGAGCGGGAGGGCCTGGTGGGGCCAACGTCCTGACTTTC.

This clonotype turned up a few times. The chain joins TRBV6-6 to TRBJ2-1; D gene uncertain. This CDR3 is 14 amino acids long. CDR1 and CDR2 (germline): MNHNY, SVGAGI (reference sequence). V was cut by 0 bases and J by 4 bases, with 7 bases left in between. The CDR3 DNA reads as TGTGCCAGCAGTTACTCATTAGATTACAATGAGCAGTTCTTC. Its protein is CASSYSLDYNEQFF.

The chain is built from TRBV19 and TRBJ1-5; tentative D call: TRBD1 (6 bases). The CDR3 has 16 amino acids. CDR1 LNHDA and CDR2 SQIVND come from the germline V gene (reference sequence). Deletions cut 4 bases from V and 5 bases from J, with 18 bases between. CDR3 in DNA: TGTGCCAGTAGTACCGGTAGGGGGAACGCATATCAGCCCCAGCATTTT. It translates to CASSTGRGNAYQPQHF.

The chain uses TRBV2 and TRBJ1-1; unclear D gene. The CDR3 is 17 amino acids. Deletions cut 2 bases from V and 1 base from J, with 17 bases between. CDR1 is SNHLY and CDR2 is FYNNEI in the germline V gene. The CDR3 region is CASSESLRGRWNTEAFF. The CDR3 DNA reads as TGTGCCAGCAGTGAATCCCTCCGCGGACGGTGGAACACTGAAGCTTTCTTT.

This CDR3 is CASSLASGPDTQYF. As DNA, the CDR3 is TGCGCCAGCAGCTTGGCCTCGGGCCCAGATACGCAGTATTTT. The V call is TRBV5-1, the J call TRBJ2-3; D gene unclear. The V gene's germline CDR1 is SGHRS and CDR2 YFSETQ. The V and J ends lost 0 bases and 4 bases respectively, with 9 bases between them. The CDR3 runs 14 residues.

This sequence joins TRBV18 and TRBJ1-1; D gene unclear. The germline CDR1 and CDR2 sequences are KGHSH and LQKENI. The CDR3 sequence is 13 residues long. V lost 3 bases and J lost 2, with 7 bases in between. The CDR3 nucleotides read TGTGCCAGCTCACCCGAATTCAACACTGAAGCTTTCTTT. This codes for CASSPEFNTEAFF.

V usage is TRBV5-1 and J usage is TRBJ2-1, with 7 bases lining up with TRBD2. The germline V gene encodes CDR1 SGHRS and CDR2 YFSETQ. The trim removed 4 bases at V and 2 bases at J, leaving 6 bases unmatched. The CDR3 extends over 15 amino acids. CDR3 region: CASSPGGGPYNEQFF. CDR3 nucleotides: TGCGCCAGCAGCCCTGGGGGGGGACCCTACAATGAGCAGTTCTTC.

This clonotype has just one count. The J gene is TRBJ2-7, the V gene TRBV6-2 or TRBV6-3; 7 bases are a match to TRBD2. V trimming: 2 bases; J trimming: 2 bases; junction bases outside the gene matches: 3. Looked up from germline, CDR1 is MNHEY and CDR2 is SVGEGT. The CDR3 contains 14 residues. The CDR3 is CASSYNAGAYEQYF. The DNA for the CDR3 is TGTGCCAGCAGTTACAACGCGGGAGCCTACGAGCAGTACTTC.

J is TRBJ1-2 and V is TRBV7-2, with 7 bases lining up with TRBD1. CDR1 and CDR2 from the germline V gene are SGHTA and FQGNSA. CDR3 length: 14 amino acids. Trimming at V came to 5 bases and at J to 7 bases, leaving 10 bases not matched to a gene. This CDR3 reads CASSLGTVKGGYTF. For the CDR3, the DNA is TGTGCCAGCAGCCTCGGGACAGTCAAGGGTGGCTACACCTTC.

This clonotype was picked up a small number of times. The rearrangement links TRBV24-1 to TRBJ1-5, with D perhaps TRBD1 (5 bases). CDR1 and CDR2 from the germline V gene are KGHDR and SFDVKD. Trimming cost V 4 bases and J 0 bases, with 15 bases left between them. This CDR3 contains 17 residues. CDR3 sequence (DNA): TGTGCCACCAGTGAAGCCGGGGCCGGGAGTAGCAATCAGCCCCAGCATTTT. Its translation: CATSEAGAGSSNQPQHF.

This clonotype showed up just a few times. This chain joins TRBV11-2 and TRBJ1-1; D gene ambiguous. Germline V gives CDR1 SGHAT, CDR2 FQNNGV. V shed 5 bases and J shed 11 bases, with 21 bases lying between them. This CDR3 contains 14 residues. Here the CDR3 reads CASSGIASNVVAFF. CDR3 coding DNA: TGTGCCAGCAGCGGAATTGCCTCTAACGTTGTGGCTTTCTTT.

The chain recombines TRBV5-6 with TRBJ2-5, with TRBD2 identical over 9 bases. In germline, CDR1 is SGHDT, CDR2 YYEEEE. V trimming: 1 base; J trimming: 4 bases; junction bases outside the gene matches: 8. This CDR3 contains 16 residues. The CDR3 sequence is CASSLSGSGGAETQYF. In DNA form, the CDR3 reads TGTGCCAGCAGCTTGTCTGGTAGCGGGGGTGCAGAGACCCAGTACTTC.